Listed below are T cell receptor beta chains from one sample, sequenced in a study of T-cell memory formation after mild COVID-19. TCRdb used MiXCR to reprocess the 5' RACE reads, holding one entry per CDR3 protein. The sample consists of around 390,000 distinct CDR3 sequences, roughly 15% of them appearing once. The sample taken for sequencing was PBMCs or a T cell subset sorted from them (not recorded which). The receptor set was obtained from a man in his late teens or twenties who had mild COVID-19 (a few samples of this study predate the infection). Cell type and time point are not known. The conserved cysteine and the conserved F or W are not part of the CDR3 here.

v_call,j_call,cdr3_aa
TRBV5-1,TRBJ2-1,ASAGLPTPEDEQF
TRBV5-1,TRBJ2-2,ASSSGTSGGTGTGELF
TRBV28,TRBJ1-6,ASGTVSYNSPLH
TRBV6-1,TRBJ1-1,ASSLWANTEAF
TRBV4-3,TRBJ1-5,ASSQDSTGNQPQH
TRBV2,TRBJ2-5,ASSNQGRGETQY
TRBV18,TRBJ2-7,ASSSRDRGQEQY
TRBV12-3/TRBV12-4,TRBJ1-2,ASSLNVRDGYT
TRBV7-9,TRBJ1-1,ASRPGQEGEAF
TRBV14,TRBJ2-5,ASSQGDPWSSGGLGETQY
TRBV6-5,TRBJ2-1,ASGAGWVNEQF
TRBV9,TRBJ1-5,ASSPNGNQPQH